A selection of T cell receptor beta chains follows, all from one sample in a study of blood T cells in healthy people across ages. From the 5' RACE reads, TCRdb called clonotypes with MiXCR, one entry per CDR3 protein. The data hold more than 650,000 distinct CDR3 sequences, with 22% observed a single time. The sequencing input was blood. The receptors here all came from a man in his 70s in good health. CDR3s include the opening cysteine and the closing phenylalanine or tryptophan. The D gene is left open where the match is weak. The listing skips clone size in some rows; elsewhere it reads once, few, many or a size class.

v_call,j_call,clone_size,d_call,cdr3_aa,cdr3_nt
TRBV20-1,TRBJ2-7,NA,TRBD2,CSADPGTTYYEQYF,TGCAGTGCAGACCCCGGGACTACCTATTACGAGCAGTACTTC
TRBV2,TRBJ1-1,NA,NA,CASRSGPNTEAFF,TGTGCCAGCAGGTCTGGGCCCAACACTGAAGCTTTCTTT
TRBV12-3/TRBV12-4,TRBJ2-5,NA,NA,CASSLGLSKWETQYF,TGTGCCAGCAGCCTCGGGTTATCCAAGTGGGAGACCCAGTACTTC
TRBV12-3/TRBV12-4,TRBJ2-5,NA,NA,CASSLAGEWGQETQYF,TGTGCCAGCAGCTTAGCAGGGGAGTGGGGGCAAGAGACCCAGTACTTC
TRBV27,TRBJ1-4,few,NA,CASSLSFWTNEKLFF,TGTGCCAGCAGTTTATCGTTTTGGACTAATGAAAAACTGTTTTTT
TRBV7-2,TRBJ1-2,few,NA,CASSLGRQNYGYTF,TGTGCCAGCAGCTTAGGGCGCCAGAACTATGGCTACACCTTC
TRBV13,TRBJ2-5,NA,TRBD1,CASSFYLGQGKETQYF,TGTGCCAGCAGCTTCTATCTCGGACAGGGGAAAGAGACCCAGTACTTC
TRBV11-2,TRBJ2-4,NA,NA,CASSFRGTSENIQYF,TGTGCCAGCAGCTTCCGGGGGACTTCCGAAAACATTCAGTACTTC
TRBV21-1,TRBJ1-5,few,NA,CASSNRQGASNQPQHF,TGTGCCAGCAGCAACCGACAGGGGGCGAGCAATCAGCCCCAGCATTTT
TRBV7-9,TRBJ2-1,many,NA,CASSLVLARNEQFF,TGTGCCAGCAGCTTAGTCCTTGCCCGAAATGAGCAGTTCTTC
TRBV6-4,TRBJ2-3,few,NA,CASSDGQSDTQYF,TGTGCCAGCAGTGACGGGCAGTCAGATACGCAGTATTTT
TRBV20-1,TRBJ2-3,NA,TRBD2,CSATATSGRSTDTQYF,TGCAGTGCTACCGCGACTAGCGGGAGGAGCACAGATACGCAGTATTTT
TRBV12-3/TRBV12-4,TRBJ1-1,few,NA,CASSLPRGLNTEAFF,TGTGCCAGCAGCCTGCCGAGGGGCCTGAACACTGAAGCTTTCTTT
TRBV29-1,TRBJ2-3,NA,NA,CSVGVADTQYF,TGCAGCGTCGGGGTGGCCGATACGCAGTATTTT
TRBV5-1,TRBJ2-5,few,TRBD1,CASSDPTGKETQYF,TGCGCCAGCAGCGACCCGACAGGGAAAGAGACCCAGTACTTC
TRBV12-3/TRBV12-4,TRBJ2-1,NA,TRBD2,CASSFWVSGRSYNEQFF,TGTGCCAGCAGTTTCTGGGTTAGCGGGAGATCATACAATGAGCAGTTCTTC
TRBV20-1,TRBJ2-1,few,TRBD2,CSAPIGLAGGSSYNEQFF,TGCAGTGCTCCCATCGGACTAGCGGGGGGTTCCTCCTACAATGAGCAGTTCTTC
TRBV3-1,TRBJ2-3,NA,TRBD1,CASSLDREADTQYF,TGTGCCAGCAGCCTGGACAGGGAAGCAGATACGCAGTATTTT
TRBV20-1,TRBJ1-5,many,NA,CSARDRRGAGNQPQHF,TGCAGTGCTAGAGATCGTCGAGGGGCGGGCAATCAGCCCCAGCATTTT
TRBV20-1,TRBJ2-4,few,NA,CSAKTPGSGWNIQYF,TGCAGTGCCAAGACTCCAGGGTCGGGGTGGAACATTCAGTACTTC
TRBV2,TRBJ1-2,NA,NA,CASSEWRDYGYTF,TGTGCCAGCAGTGAGTGGAGGGACTATGGCTACACCTTC
TRBV5-1,TRBJ2-6,NA,TRBD1,CASSRWTGTGANVLTF,TGCGCCAGCAGCAGATGGACAGGGACTGGGGCCAACGTCCTGACTTTC
TRBV5-1,TRBJ2-1,few,TRBD2,CASSFLAGGGYEQFF,TGCGCCAGCAGCTTCCTAGCGGGGGGAGGCTATGAGCAGTTCTTC
TRBV7-2,TRBJ2-1,NA,TRBD2,CASSRGGGGRSSSNEQFF,TGTGCCAGCAGCAGAGGGGGTGGCGGGAGGTCTAGTAGTAATGAGCAGTTCTTC
TRBV29-1,TRBJ2-4,NA,NA,CSGRTQNIQYF,TGCAGCGGTCGGACACAAAACATTCAGTACTTC
TRBV19,TRBJ1-1,NA,NA,CASQTTTMNTEAFF,TGTGCCAGCCAAACGACCACCATGAACACTGAAGCTTTCTTT
TRBV5-1,TRBJ1-1,NA,NA,CASSLAVAVPEAFF,TGCGCCAGCAGCCTGGCCGTTGCGGTCCCTGAAGCTTTCTTT
TRBV12-3/TRBV12-4,TRBJ2-7,few,TRBD2,CASSPQRGGSSYEQYF,TGTGCCAGCAGTCCACAGCGGGGGGGCAGCTCCTACGAGCAGTACTTC
TRBV29-1,TRBJ1-5,NA,TRBD1,CSVRDRGDQPQHF,TGCAGCGTCCGGGACAGGGGCGACCAGCCCCAGCATTTT
TRBV7-2,TRBJ2-4,few,NA,CASSRSGGRDIQYF,TGTGCCAGCAGCCGGAGCGGAGGGAGAGACATTCAGTACTTC
TRBV28,TRBJ1-5,many,NA,CASARNQPQHF,TGTGCCAGCGCTAGGAATCAGCCCCAGCATTTT
TRBV12-3/TRBV12-4,TRBJ2-2,NA,TRBD1,CASSATGGKSTGELFF,TGTGCCAGCAGCGCAACAGGGGGCAAGAGCACCGGGGAGCTGTTTTTT
TRBV18,TRBJ2-3,once,NA,CASSPGQIAQYF,TGTGCCAGCTCACCAGGTCAGATCGCGCAGTATTTT
TRBV20-1,TRBJ2-3,NA,TRBD2,CSRGGLTDTQYF,TGCAGTCGCGGGGGGCTCACAGATACGCAGTATTTT
TRBV12-3/TRBV12-4,TRBJ1-2,NA,NA,CASSLMTKRLSNYGYTF,TGTGCCAGCAGTTTAATGACAAAGCGCCTGTCTAACTATGGCTACACCTTC
TRBV6-4,TRBJ2-1,many,NA,CASSSSGNEQFF,TGTGCCAGCAGTTCGAGCGGTAATGAGCAGTTCTTC
TRBV29-1,TRBJ1-2,NA,NA,CSVDGASGYTF,TGCAGCGTTGACGGGGCCTCCGGCTACACCTTC
TRBV7-8,TRBJ2-3,once,NA,CASSLPGTDVADTQYF,TGTGCCAGCAGCTTACCGGGGACGGACGTTGCCGATACGCAGTATTTT
TRBV3-1,TRBJ2-4,NA,NA,CASSQDLHNIQYF,TGTGCCAGCAGCCAAGATTTACATAACATTCAGTACTTC
TRBV4-1,TRBJ1-2,NA,TRBD1,CASSQAGQGGYGYTF,TGCGCCAGCAGCCAAGCGGGACAGGGGGGGTATGGCTACACCTTC
TRBV7-9,TRBJ2-3,few,TRBD2,CASSLVQREGAQYF,TGTGCCAGCAGCTTAGTCCAGCGGGAGGGAGCGCAGTATTTT
TRBV27,TRBJ1-4,NA,TRBD1,CASRGTGGGEKLFF,TGTGCCAGCAGGGGGACAGGGGGAGGTGAAAAACTGTTTTTT
TRBV20-1,TRBJ2-1,NA,NA,CSARDWRPTEQFF,TGCAGTGCTAGAGATTGGAGGCCCACTGAGCAGTTCTTC
TRBV29-1,TRBJ2-1,few,TRBD2,CSVDPVLADLYNEQFF,TGCAGCGTTGACCCCGTTCTAGCGGATCTCTACAATGAGCAGTTCTTC
TRBV12-3/TRBV12-4,TRBJ1-5,few,NA,CASSLALGPQHF,TGTGCCAGCAGTTTAGCGTTGGGACCCCAGCATTTT
TRBV14,TRBJ2-7,NA,NA,CASSRKQGGYEQYF,TGTGCCAGCAGCCGCAAGCAGGGGGGGTACGAGCAGTACTTC
TRBV9,TRBJ2-3,NA,NA,CASSGGTTVTDTQYF,TGTGCCAGCAGCGGCGGGACGACGGTCACAGATACGCAGTATTTT
TRBV4-1,TRBJ1-1,NA,NA,CASSFSGGPNTEAFF,TGCGCCAGCTCGTTCTCGGGGGGCCCGAACACTGAAGCTTTCTTT
TRBV12-3/TRBV12-4,TRBJ2-6,NA,TRBD1,CASSFTGAGANVLTF,TGTGCCAGCAGTTTCACAGGGGCCGGGGCCAACGTCCTGACTTTC
TRBV18,TRBJ2-1,NA,TRBD2,CASSPGLAGANEQFF,TGTGCCAGCTCACCGGGACTAGCGGGAGCCAATGAGCAGTTCTTC
TRBV5-6,TRBJ2-5,few,NA,CASSSGGVETQYF,TGTGCCAGCAGCTCAGGTGGGGTGGAGACCCAGTACTTC
TRBV7-2,TRBJ2-2,few,TRBD2,CASSSSGRIGELFF,TGTGCCAGCAGCTCTAGCGGGAGAATCGGGGAGCTGTTTTTT
TRBV20-1,TRBJ2-5,NA,NA,CSARDSWGQETQYF,TGCAGTGCTAGAGATTCTTGGGGTCAAGAGACCCAGTACTTC
TRBV6-1,TRBJ1-5,NA,NA,CASSDGEGSYQPQHF,TGTGCCAGCAGTGACGGAGAGGGTAGCTATCAGCCCCAGCATTTT